Following are 8 T cell receptor beta chains from one sample sequenced in a study of a mutant IDH1 vaccine in newly diagnosed glioma. Documented time point: week 11, during vaccination. Vaccinated patients received 300 ug of mutant IDH1 20-mer peptide per dose, with topical imiquimod. Their antigen targets remain unknown. Generated by immunoSEQ multiplex PCR, the TCRdb table keeps only in-frame clones and is missing some. The sample has some 60,000 clones; around 80% are singletons. The sequencing used PBMCs, collected from a glioma patient whose treatment included an IDH1 peptide vaccine. These receptors originate from a man aged 25-45 years with glioma.

The chain employs TRBV7-2 and TRBJ2-3, with TRBD1 matching over 11 bases. The germline CDR1 and CDR2 sequences are SGHTA and FQGNSA. The J segment lost 4 bases and the V segment lost 4 bases, leaving 7 bases of the junction unmatched. This CDR3 is 16 amino acids long. The CDR3 DNA follows: TGTGCCAGCAGCTACAGGACAGGGGGCGCCGCAGATACGCAGTATTTT. It is translated as CASSYRTGGAADTQYF.

The J gene is TRBJ2-1, the V gene TRBV14; D is possibly TRBD2 (6 bases). V was pared by 5 bases and J by 4 bases, with 12 bases between. CDR1 SGHDN and CDR2 FVKESK come from the germline V gene. The length of the CDR3 is 14 residues. CDR3 amino acids: CASSRRDSYNEQFF. The CDR3 DNA is TGTGCCAGCAGCAGGAGGGACTCGTACAATGAGCAGTTCTTC.

Regarding this clone: A read error may produce the germline difference seen at one junction end. The rearrangement links TRBV16 to TRBJ1-4; D unresolved. Germline V lookup: CDR1 KGHSY, CDR2 FQNENV. The CDR3 totals 14 residues. In nucleotides, the CDR3 is TGTGCCAGCAGCCAAAATCCTTCCTTTGAAGAACTGTTTTTT. Protein sequence: CASSQNPSFEELFF.

The chain joins TRBV4-3 to TRBJ1-1; D may be TRBD1 (5 bases). V was trimmed by 6 bases and J by 0 bases, leaving 8 bases between them. The CDR3 is made up of 13 amino acids. Germline CDR1 and CDR2: LGHNA and YSLEER. The CDR3 DNA reads as TGCGCCAGCAGACAGGACCTGAACACTGAAGCTTTCTTT. Its translation is CASRQDLNTEAFF.

The chain carries TRBV4-2 and TRBJ2-2; TRBD2 is a possible D gene (6 bases). Germline assignment: CDR1 LGHNA and CDR2 YNFKEQ. There are 16 residues in the CDR3. V was clipped by 0 bases and J by 5 bases, with 13 bases between them. This CDR3 is CASSQDRRVGTGELFF. The CDR3 bases are TGTGCCAGCAGCCAAGATAGGAGGGTGGGAACCGGGGAGCTGTTTTTT.

The chain employs TRBV19 and TRBJ1-2, with TRBD1 matching over 8 bases. Trimming took 5 bases from V and 8 from J; bases not matched to a gene: 13. The CDR3 contains 15 residues. The V gene's germline CDR1 is LNHDA and CDR2 SQIVND (reference sequence). In nucleotides, the CDR3 is TGTGCCAGTAGTCCTAGGACAGGGCGCCCCGACGGCTACACCTTC. Amino acid sequence: CASSPRTGRPDGYTF.

Comments on this clone: The sample holds other DNA sequences that translate to the same CDR3. The gene calls are TRBV6-4 and TRBJ2-2, with no clear D. Per germline, CDR1 MRHNA and CDR2 SNTAGT. V lost 0 bases and J lost 4, with 3 bases in between. The CDR3 runs to 13 residues. The CDR3 coding sequence is TGTGCCAGCAGTGACTCGAGCACCGGGGAGCTGTTTTTT. It yields the protein CASSDSSTGELFF.

V usage is TRBV6-4 and J usage is TRBJ2-1; D is possibly TRBD2 (6 bases). Germline CDR1 and CDR2: MRHNA and SNTAGT. This CDR3 comprises 15 residues. V lost 2 bases, J lost 0 bases, and 8 bases lay in between. CDR3 nucleotide sequence: TGTGCCAGCAGTGACGCGGGAAACTCCTACAATGAGCAGTTCTTC. Translated, it gives CASSDAGNSYNEQFF.